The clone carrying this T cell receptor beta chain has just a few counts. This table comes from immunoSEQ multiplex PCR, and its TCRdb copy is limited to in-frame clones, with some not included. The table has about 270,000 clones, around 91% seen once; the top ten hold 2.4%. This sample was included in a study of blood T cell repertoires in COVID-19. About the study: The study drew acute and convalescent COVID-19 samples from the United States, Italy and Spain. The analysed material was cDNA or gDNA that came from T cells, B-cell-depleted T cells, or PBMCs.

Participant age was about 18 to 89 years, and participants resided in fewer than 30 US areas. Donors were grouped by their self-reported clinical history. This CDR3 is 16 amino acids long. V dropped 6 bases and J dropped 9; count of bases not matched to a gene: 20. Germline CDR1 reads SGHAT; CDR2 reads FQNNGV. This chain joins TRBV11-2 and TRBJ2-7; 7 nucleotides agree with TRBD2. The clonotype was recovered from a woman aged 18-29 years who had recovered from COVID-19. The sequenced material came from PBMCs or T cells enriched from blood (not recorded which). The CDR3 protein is CASRAAVDAGVGVQYF. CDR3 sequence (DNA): TGTGCCAGCAGAGCAGCCGTAGATGCGGGGGTTGGCGTGCAGTACTTC.